The sequence of this TCR beta chain was determined in a study of OX40 agonist ivuxolimab in advanced cancers. Whole-study results and caveats: Expanded clones tended on average to be more numerous among CD8+ T cells than CD4+. Low normalized clonal expansion also occurred in some nonresponding patients.

Points on this clone: Its antigen is currently unknown.

Germline V lookup: CDR1 SGHNT, CDR2 YYREEE (reference sequence). Between the trimmed V and J ends, which lost 0 bases and 9 bases, there was a span of 15 bases. This CDR3 comprises 15 residues. Assay used: immunoSEQ multiplex PCR; TCRdb lists only in-frame clones, some missing. This sample yields approximately 91,000 clones, of which roughly 87% are seen a single time; more than 0.25% belongs to the top ten. The receptor was isolated from an adult with an advanced solid tumor such as melanoma, head and neck, liver or kidney cancer. The sequences come from CD4+ or CD8+ T cells sorted from blood, collected in a trial of the OX40 agonist ivuxolimab. The chain recombines TRBV5-4 with TRBJ1-4; TRBD1 is a possible D gene (6 bases). The CDR3 is CASSLGTEPTQKLFF. The CDR3 coding sequence is TGTGCCAGCAGCTTGGGGACAGAGCCAACTCAAAAACTGTTTTTT.